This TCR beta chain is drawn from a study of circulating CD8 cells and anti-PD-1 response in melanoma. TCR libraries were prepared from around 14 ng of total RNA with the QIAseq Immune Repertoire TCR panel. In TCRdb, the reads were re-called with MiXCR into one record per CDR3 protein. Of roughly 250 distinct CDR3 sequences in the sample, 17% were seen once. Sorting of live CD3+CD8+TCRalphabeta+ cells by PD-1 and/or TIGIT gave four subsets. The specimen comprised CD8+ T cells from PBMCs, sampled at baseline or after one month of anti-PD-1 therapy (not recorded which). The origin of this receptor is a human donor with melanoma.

This CDR3 is CASSPRTGPTYEQYF. For the CDR3, the DNA is TGTGCCAGCTCACCACGGACAGGACCCACCTACGAGCAGTACTTC. The chain has TRBV18 and TRBJ2-7, with 7 bases fitting TRBD1. Unmatched junction bases numbered 5, after V lost 1 base and J lost 2 bases. This CDR3 spans 15 amino acids. Germline V gene data show CDR1 as KGHSH and CDR2 as LQKENI.